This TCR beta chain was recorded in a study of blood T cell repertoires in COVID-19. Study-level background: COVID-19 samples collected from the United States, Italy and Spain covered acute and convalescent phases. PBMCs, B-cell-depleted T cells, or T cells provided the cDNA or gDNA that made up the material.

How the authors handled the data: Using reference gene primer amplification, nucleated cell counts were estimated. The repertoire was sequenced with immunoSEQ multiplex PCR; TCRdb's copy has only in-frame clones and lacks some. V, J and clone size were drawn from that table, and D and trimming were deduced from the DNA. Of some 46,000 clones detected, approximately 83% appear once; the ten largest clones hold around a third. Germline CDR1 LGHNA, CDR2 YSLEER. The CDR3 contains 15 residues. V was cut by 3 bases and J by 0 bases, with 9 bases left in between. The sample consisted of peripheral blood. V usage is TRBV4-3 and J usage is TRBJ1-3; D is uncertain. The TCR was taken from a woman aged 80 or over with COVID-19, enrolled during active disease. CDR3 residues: CASSQGRFSGNTIYF. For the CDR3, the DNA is TGCGCCAGCAGCCAGGGGAGGTTCTCTGGAAACACCATATATTTT.